The present entry profiles one TCR beta chain with its context. This record belongs to a study of cytomegalovirus exposure and HLA in healthy donors. PCR was performed using 60 Vbeta and 13 Jbeta primers. The protocol was immunoSEQ multiplex PCR, while the TCRdb copy is restricted to in-frame clones and leaves out a portion. The profile covers approximately 74,000 clones, with 55% to 75% appearing a single time and approximately 5.8% taken by the ten largest. The TCR was taken from a man in his thirties or forties in good health and CMV-seropositive. The sequencing sample was made of PBMCs.

The CDR3 DNA follows: TGTGCCAGCGGCCCAGCGGGGGGATTAGAGTTCTTC. It yields the protein CASGPAGGLEFF. The V gene is TRBV9, the J gene TRBJ2-1; 9 nucleotides match TRBD2. J lost 14 bases, V lost 7 bases, and 10 bases had no gene match. The CDR3 is made up of 12 amino acids. Germline values: CDR1 SGDLS, CDR2 YYNGEE.